The rows below give T cell receptor beta chains drawn from one sample of a study of cytomegalovirus exposure and HLA in healthy donors. Assay used: immunoSEQ multiplex PCR; TCRdb lists only in-frame clones, some missing. Its table records around 200,000 clones. Sample: PBMCs. The receptors were sampled from a woman aged 25-40 years in good health and CMV-seropositive. The CDR3 runs from the conserved cysteine through the conserved F or W. The order of the fields is J gene, V gene, D gene, CDR3 length, CDR3 DNA, CDR3 protein. The D gene is left open where the match is weak.

>TRBJ2-1|TRBV7-2|TRBD1|15
TGTGCCAGCAGCAGCGGACAGGGAGGCAACAATGAGCAGTTCTTC
CASSSGQGGNNEQFF
>TRBJ2-1|TRBV25-1|TRBD2|14
TGTGCCAGCAGTGATCGGGGAGGGTCGGATGAGCAGTTCTTC
CASSDRGGSDEQFF
>TRBJ2-2|TRBV11-2|TRBD2|16
TGTGCCAGCAGAATCCTGGGACTAGCTAATGGGGGGGAGCTGTTTTTT
CASRILGLANGGELFF
>TRBJ2-7|TRBV28|TRBD1|14
TGTGCCAGCATCGTCGGGACAGGGAAGAACGAGCAGTACTTC
CASIVGTGKNEQYF
>TRBJ2-2|TRBV6-1|TRBD2|15
TGTGCCAGCAGTGAAGCGGGACTAGACACCGGGGAGCTGTTTTTT
CASSEAGLDTGELFF
>TRBJ1-1|TRBV19|-|14
TGTGCCAGTAGTCAAATGGGCCGGGGGACTGAAGCTTTCTTT
CASSQMGRGTEAFF
>TRBJ2-5|TRBV27|TRBD2|16
TGTGCCAGCAGACCCCGACTAGCGGGAGGGCCAGAGACCCAGTACTTC
CASRPRLAGGPETQYF
>TRBJ2-3|TRBV2|-|14
TGTGCCAGCAAGCCCCGAACTAGCACAGATACGCAGTATTTT
CASKPRTSTDTQYF
>TRBJ2-7|TRBV6-5|-|15
TGTGCCAGTGGGGAACCGACTACTAGCTTATACGAGCAGTACTTC
CASGEPTTSLYEQYF
>TRBJ1-2|TRBV7-8|TRBD1|16
TGTGCCAGCAGCTTGACAGGGATTCTTATTAACTATGGCTACACCTTC
CASSLTGILINYGYTF
>TRBJ2-2|TRBV27|TRBD1|14
TGTGCCAGCAGTTTAGAGGGGGCCGTCGGGGAGCTGTTTTTT
CASSLEGAVGELFF
>TRBJ1-3|TRBV5-1|-|14
TGCGCCAGCAGCTTGGACAGGAGTGGAAACACCATATATTTT
CASSLDRSGNTIYF
>TRBJ1-6|TRBV5-1|TRBD1|16
TGCGCCAGCAGTTTACAGGGGTCCTCCTATAATTCACCCCTCCACTTT
CASSLQGSSYNSPLHF
>TRBJ2-1|TRBV7-8|TRBD2|16
TGTGCCAGCAGCCCCCGGTGGACTAGCGGGAACAATGAGCAGTTCTTC
CASSPRWTSGNNEQFF
>TRBJ2-7|TRBV25-1|TRBD1|16
TGTGCCAGCAGTGAGGGGCTTGGACAGGGGTTCTACGAGCAGTACTTC
CASSEGLGQGFYEQYF
>TRBJ1-4|TRBV18|TRBD1|15
TGTGCCAGCTCACATCCCGGGACAGGGCATGAAAAACTGTTTTTT
CASSHPGTGHEKLFF
>TRBJ2-1|TRBV10-3|TRBD2|15
TGTGCCATCAGCCCCTTGGAGCGGGAGGTTAATGAGCAGTTCTTC
CAISPLEREVNEQFF